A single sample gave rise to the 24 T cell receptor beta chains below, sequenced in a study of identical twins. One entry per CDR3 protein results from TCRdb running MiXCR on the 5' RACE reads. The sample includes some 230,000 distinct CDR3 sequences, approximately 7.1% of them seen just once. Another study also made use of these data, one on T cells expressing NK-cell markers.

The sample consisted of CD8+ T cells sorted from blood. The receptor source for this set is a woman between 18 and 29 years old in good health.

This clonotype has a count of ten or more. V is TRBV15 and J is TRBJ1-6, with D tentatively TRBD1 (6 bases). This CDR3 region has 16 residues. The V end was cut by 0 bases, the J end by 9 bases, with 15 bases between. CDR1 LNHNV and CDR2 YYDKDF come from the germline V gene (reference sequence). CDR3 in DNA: TGTGCCACCAGCAGAGATATGGGGGGCCTTAGTTCACCCCTCCACTTT. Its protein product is CATSRDMGGLSSPLHF.

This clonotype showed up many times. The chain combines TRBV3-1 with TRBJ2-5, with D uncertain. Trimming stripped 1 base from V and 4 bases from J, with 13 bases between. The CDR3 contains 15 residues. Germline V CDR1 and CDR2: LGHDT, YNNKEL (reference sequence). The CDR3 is CASSQVNQEGETQYF. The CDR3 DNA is TGTGCCAGCAGCCAAGTTAACCAGGAAGGAGAGACCCAGTACTTC.

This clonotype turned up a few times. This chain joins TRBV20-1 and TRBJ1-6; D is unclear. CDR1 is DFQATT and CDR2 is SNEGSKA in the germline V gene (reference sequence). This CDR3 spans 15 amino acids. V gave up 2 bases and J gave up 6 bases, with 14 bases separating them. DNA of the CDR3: TGCAGTGCTAGATCGGCAGATGTTTCTAATTCACCCCTCCACTTT. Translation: CSARSADVSNSPLHF.

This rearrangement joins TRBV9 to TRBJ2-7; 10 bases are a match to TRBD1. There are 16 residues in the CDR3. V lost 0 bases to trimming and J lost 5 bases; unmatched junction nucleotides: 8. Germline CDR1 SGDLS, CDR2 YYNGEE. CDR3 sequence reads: CASSVDPGQGSHEQYF. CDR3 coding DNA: TGTGCCAGCAGCGTAGACCCGGGACAGGGGTCTCACGAGCAGTACTTC.

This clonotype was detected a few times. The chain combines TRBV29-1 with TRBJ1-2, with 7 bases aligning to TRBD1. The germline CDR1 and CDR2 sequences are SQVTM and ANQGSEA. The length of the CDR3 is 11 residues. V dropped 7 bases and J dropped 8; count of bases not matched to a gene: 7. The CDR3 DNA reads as TGCAGCGCCCGGGACAGAGGAGGCTACACCTTC. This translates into CSARDRGGYTF.

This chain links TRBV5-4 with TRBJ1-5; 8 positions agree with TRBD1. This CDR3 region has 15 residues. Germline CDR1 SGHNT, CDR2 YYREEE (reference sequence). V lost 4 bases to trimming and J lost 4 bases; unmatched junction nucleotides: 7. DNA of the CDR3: TGTGCCAGCAGCGTGACAGGGGAGGAAAATCAGCCCCAGCATTTT. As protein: CASSVTGEENQPQHF.

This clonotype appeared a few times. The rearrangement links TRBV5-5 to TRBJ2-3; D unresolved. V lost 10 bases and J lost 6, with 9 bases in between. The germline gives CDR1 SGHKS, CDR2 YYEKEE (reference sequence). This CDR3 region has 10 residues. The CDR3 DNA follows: TGTGCCTGGACCCCGGATACGCAGTATTTT. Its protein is CAWTPDTQYF.

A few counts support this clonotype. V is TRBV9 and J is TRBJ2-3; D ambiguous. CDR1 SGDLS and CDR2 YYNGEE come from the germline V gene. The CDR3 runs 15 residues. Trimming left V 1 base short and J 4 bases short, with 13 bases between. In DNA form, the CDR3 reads TGTGCCAGCAGCGTATTGGATTCTCTTTCAGATACGCAGTATTTT. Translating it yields CASSVLDSLSDTQYF.

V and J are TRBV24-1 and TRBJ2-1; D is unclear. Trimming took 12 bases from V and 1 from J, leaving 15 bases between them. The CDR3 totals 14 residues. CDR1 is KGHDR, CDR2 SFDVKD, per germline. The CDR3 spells CAPQIPLSYNEQFF. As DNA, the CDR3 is TGTGCCCCACAAATCCCATTATCCTACAATGAGCAGTTCTTC.

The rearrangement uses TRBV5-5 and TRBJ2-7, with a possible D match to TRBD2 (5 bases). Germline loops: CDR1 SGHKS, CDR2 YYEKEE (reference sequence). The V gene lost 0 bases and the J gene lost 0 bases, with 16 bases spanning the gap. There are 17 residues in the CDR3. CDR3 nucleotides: TGTGCCAGCAGCTTGGCCGTGAGCGGTAAGAGCTCCTACGAGCAGTACTTC. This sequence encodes CASSLAVSGKSSYEQYF.

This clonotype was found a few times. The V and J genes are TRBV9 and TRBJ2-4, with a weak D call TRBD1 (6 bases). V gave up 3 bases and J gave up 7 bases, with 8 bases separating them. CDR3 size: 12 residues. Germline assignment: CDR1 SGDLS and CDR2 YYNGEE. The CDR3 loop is CASSDRENIQYF. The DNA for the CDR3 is TGTGCCAGCAGCGACAGGGAGAACATTCAGTACTTC.

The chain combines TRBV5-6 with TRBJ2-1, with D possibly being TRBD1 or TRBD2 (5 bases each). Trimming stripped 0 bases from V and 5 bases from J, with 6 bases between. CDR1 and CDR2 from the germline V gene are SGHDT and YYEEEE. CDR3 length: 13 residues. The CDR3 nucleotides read TGTGCCAGCAGCTTGGGGGACCACAATGAGCAGTTCTTC. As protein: CASSLGDHNEQFF.

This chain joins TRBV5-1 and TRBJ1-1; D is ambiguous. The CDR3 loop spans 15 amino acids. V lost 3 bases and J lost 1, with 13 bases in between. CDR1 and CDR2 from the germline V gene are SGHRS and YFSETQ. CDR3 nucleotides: TGCGCCAGCAGCTCCCCTGAGGAACCGAACACTGAAGCTTTCTTT. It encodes CASSSPEEPNTEAFF.

This chain's CDR3 is CASSRPGQPGYTF. The CDR3 DNA reads as TGTGCCAGCAGCCGACCGGGACAGCCGGGCTACACCTTC. This chain connects TRBV14 to TRBJ1-2; 7 nucleotides align to TRBD1. CDR1 is SGHDN, CDR2 FVKESK, per germline. V shed 4 bases and J 8 bases; nucleotides not matched to a gene: 7. The CDR3 is made up of 13 amino acids.

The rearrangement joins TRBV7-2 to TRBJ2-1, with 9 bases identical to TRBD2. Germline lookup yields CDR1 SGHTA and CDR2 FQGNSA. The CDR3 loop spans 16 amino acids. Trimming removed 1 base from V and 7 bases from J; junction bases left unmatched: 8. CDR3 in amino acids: CASSLDGGRAGNEQFF. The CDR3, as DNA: TGTGCCAGCAGCTTAGACGGCGGGAGGGCCGGAAATGAGCAGTTCTTC.

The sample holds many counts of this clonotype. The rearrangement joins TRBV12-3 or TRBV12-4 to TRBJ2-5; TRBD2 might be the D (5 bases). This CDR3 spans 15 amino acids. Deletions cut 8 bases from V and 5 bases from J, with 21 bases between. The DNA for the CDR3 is TGTGCCAGCCTAAACCCCACCTGGACGGGGGAGACCCAGTACTTC. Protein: CASLNPTWTGETQYF.

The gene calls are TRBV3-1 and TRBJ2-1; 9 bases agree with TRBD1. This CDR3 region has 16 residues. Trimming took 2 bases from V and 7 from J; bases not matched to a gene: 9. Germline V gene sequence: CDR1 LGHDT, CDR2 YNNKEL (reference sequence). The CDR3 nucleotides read TGTGCCAGCAGCCAATCGACAGGGGGACCTGGAAATGAGCAGTTCTTC. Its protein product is CASSQSTGGPGNEQFF.

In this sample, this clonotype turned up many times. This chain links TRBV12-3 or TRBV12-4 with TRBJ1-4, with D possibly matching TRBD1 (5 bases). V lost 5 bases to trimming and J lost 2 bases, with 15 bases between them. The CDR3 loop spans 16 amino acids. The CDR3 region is CASSAIPGPTNEKLFF. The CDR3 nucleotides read TGTGCCAGCAGTGCCATCCCAGGGCCTACTAATGAAAAACTGTTTTTT.

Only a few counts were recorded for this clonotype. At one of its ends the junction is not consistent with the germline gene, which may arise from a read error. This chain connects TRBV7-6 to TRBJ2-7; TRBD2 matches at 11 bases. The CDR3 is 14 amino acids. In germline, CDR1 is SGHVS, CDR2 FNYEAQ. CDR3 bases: TGTACCAGCAGCTCTAGCGGGAGGATAAACGAGCAGTACTTC. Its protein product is CTSSSSGRINEQYF. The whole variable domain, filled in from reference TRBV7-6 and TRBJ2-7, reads GAGVSQSPRYKVTKRGQDVALRCDPISGHVSLYWYRQALGQGPEFLTYFNYEAQQDKSGLPNDRFSAERPEGSISTLTIQRTEQRDSAMYRCTSSSSGRINEQYFGPGTRLTVT.

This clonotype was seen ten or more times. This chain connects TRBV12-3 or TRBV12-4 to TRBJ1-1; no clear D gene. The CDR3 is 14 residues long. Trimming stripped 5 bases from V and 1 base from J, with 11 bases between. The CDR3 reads CASSPSPGNTEAFF. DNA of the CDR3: TGTGCCAGCAGTCCCAGCCCGGGGAACACTGAAGCTTTCTTT.

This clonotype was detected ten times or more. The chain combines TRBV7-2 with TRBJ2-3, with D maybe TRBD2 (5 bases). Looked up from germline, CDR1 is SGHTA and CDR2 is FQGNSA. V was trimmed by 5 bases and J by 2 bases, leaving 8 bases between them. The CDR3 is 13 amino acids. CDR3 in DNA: TGTGCCAGCAGCCCGGACTTCACAGATACGCAGTATTTT. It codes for CASSPDFTDTQYF.

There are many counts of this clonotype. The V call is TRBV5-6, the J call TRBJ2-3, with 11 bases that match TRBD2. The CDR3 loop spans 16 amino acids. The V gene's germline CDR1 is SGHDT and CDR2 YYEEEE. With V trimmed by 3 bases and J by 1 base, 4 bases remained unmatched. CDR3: CASSYLTSGGTDTQYF. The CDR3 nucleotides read TGTGCCAGCAGCTACCTGACTAGCGGGGGCACAGATACGCAGTATTTT.

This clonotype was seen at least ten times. The CDR3 DNA reads as TGTGCCAGCAGCTCCTATTCCACTAGCACAGATACGCAGTATTTT. It encodes CASSSYSTSTDTQYF. The chain combines TRBV9 with TRBJ2-3; no clear D gene. The V and J ends lost 4 bases and 0 bases respectively, with 12 bases between them. CDR1 and CDR2 from the germline V gene are SGDLS and YYNGEE. CDR3 length: 15 residues.

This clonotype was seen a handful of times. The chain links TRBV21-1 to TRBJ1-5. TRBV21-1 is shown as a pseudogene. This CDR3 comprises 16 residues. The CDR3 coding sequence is TGTGCCAGCAGCAATGATAAGGGAAATAGCAATCAGCCCCAGCATTTT. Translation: CASSNDKGNSNQPQHF.